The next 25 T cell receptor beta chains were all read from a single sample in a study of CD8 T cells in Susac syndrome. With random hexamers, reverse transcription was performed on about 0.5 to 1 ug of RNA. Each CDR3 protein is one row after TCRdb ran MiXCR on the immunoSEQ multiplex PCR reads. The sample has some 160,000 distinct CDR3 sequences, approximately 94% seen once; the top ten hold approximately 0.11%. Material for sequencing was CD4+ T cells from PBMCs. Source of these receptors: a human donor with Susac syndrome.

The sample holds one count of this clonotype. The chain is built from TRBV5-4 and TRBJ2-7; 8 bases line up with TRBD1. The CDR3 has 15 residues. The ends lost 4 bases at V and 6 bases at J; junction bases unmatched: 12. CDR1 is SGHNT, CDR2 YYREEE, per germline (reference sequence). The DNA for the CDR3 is TGTGCCAGCAGCCCGCCCGGGACAGGAATTTCCGAGCAGTACTTC. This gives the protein CASSPPGTGISEQYF. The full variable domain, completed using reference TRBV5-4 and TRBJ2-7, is ETGVTQSPTHLIKTRGQQVTLRCSSQSGHNTVSWYQQALGQGPQFIFQYYREEENGRGNFPPRFSGLQFPNYSSELNVNALELDDSALYLCASSPPGTGISEQYFGPGTRLTVT.

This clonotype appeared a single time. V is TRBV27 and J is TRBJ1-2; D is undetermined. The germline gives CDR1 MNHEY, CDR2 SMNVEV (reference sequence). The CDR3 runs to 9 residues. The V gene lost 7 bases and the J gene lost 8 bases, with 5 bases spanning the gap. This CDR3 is CASTGGYTF. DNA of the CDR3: TGTGCCAGCACGGGCGGCTACACCTTC.

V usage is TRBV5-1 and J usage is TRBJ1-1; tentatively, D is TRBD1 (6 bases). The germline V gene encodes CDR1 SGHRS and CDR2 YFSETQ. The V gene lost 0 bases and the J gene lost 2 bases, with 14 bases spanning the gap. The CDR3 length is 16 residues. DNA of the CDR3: TGCGCCAGCAGCTTGGAGGCAGGGGCGCGCAACACTGAAGCTTTCTTT. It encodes CASSLEAGARNTEAFF.

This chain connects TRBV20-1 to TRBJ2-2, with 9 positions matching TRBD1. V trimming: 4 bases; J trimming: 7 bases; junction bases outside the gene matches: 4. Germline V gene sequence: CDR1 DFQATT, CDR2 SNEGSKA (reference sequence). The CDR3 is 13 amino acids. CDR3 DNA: TGCAGTGCTACGGGACAGGGTTTCGGGGAGCTGTTTTTT. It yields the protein CSATGQGFGELFF.

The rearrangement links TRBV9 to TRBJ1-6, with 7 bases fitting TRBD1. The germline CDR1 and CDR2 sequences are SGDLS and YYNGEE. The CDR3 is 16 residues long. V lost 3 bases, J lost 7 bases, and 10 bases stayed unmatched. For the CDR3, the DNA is TGTGCCAGCAGCGCTAGAGGGGGCGCATCGAATTCACCCCTCCACTTT. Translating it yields CASSARGGASNSPLHF.

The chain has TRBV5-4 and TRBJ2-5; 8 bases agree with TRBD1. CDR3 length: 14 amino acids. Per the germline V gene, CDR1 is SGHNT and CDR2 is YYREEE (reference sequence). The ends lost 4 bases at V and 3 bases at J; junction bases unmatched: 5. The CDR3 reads CASSVQDREETQYF. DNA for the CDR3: TGTGCCAGCAGCGTCCAGGACAGGGAAGAGACCCAGTACTTC.

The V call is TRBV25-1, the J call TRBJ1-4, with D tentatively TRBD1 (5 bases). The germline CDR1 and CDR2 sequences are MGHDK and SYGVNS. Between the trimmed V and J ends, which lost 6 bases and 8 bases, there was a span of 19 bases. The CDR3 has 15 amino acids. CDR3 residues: CASSEFGTGREKLFF. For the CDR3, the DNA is TGTGCCAGCAGCGAGTTCGGGACCGGGAGAGAAAAACTGTTTTTT.

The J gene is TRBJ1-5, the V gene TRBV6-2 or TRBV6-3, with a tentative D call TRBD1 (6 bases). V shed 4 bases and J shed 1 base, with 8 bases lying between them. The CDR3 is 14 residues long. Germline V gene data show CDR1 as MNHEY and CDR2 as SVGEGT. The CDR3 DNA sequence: TGTGCCAGCAGTTCCGGGACAAGCAATCAGCCCCAGCATTTT. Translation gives CASSSGTSNQPQHF.

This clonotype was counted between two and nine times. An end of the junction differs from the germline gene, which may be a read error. In nucleotides, the CDR3 is TGTGCTAGCAGTTTGACTTTATACAATGAGCAGTTCTTC. It encodes CASSLTLYNEQFF. The chain combines TRBV7-7 with TRBJ2-1; D gene uncertain. CDR1 is SSHAT, CDR2 FNYEAQ, per germline (reference sequence). This CDR3 region has 13 residues.

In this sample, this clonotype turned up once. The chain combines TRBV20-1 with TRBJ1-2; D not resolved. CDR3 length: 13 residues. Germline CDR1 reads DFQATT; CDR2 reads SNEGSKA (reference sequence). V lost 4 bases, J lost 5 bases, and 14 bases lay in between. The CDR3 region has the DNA TGCAGTGCTAACGCACCAAACCTTTATGGCTACACCTTC. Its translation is CSANAPNLYGYTF.

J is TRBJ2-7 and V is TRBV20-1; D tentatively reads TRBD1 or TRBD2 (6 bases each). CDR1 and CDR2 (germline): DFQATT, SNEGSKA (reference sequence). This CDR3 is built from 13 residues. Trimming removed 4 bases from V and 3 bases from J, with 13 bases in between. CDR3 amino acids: CSATSGAVYEQYF. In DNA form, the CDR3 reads TGCAGTGCTACTTCGGGGGCAGTCTACGAGCAGTACTTC.

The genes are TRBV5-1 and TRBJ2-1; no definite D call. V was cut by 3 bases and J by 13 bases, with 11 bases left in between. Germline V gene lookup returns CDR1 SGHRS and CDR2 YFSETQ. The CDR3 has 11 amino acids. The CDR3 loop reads CASSSEHSQFF. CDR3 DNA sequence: TGCGCCAGCAGCTCGGAACATTCCCAGTTCTTC.

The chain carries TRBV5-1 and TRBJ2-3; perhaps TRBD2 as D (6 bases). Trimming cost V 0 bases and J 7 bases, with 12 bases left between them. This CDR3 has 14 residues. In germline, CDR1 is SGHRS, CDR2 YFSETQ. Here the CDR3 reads CASSLDGGRNTQYF. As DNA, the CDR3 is TGCGCCAGCAGCTTGGACGGGGGACGAAATACGCAGTATTTT.

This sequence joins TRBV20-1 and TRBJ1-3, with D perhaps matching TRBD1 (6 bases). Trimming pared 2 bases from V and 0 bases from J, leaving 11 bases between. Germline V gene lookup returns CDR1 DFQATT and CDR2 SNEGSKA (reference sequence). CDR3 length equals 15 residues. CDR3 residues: CSARTPRGSGNTIYF. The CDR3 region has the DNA TGCAGTGCTAGAACCCCCAGGGGCTCTGGAAACACCATATATTTT.

The CDR3, as DNA: TGCGCCAGCAGCCGGGGACTAGCGGGGGGGCTGTACGAGCAGTACTTC. This codes for CASSRGLAGGLYEQYF. The chain is built from TRBV4-3 and TRBJ2-7; 16 bases fit TRBD2. The CDR3 contains 16 residues. The germline CDR1 and CDR2 sequences are LGHNA and YSLEER. V trimming: 4 bases; J trimming: 4 bases; junction bases outside the gene matches: 4.

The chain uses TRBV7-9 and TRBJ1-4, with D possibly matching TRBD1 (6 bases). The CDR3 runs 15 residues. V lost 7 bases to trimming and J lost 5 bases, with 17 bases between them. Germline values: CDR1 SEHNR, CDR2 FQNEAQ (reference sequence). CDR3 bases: TGTGCCAGCATCCGGCCGCAGACAGGAAATGAAAAACTGTTTTTT. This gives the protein CASIRPQTGNEKLFF.

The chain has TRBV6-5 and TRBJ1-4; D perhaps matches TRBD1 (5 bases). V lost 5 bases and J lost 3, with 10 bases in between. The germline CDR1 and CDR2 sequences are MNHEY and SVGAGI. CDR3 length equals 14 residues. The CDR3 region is CASSPLGPNEKLFF. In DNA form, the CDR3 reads TGTGCCAGCAGTCCCCTGGGGCCTAATGAAAAACTGTTTTTT.

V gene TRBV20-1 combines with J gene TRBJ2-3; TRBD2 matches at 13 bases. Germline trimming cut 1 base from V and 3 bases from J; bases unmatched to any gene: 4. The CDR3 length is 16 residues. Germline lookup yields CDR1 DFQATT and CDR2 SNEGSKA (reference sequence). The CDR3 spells CSARATSGGWTDTQYF. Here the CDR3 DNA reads TGCAGTGCTAGAGCGACTAGCGGGGGGTGGACAGATACGCAGTATTTT.

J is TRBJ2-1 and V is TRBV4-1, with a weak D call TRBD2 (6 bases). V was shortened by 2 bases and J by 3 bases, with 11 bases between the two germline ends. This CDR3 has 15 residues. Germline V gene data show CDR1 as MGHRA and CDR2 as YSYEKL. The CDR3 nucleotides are TGCGCCAGCAGCCAACGGGGGACTTACTACAATGAGCAGTTCTTC. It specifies CASSQRGTYYNEQFF.

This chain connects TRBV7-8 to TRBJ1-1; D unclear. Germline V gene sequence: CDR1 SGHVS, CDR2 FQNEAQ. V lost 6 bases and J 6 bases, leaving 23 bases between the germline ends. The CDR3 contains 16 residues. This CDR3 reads CASRRITTIGPPEAFF. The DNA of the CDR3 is TGTGCCAGCAGACGCATCACAACAATCGGGCCCCCTGAAGCTTTCTTT.

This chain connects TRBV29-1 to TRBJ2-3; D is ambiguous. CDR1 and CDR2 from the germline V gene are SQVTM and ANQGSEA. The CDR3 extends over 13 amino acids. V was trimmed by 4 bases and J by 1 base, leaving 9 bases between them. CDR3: CSVGTLGTDTQYF. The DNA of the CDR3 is TGCAGCGTTGGGACCCTCGGCACAGATACGCAGTATTTT.

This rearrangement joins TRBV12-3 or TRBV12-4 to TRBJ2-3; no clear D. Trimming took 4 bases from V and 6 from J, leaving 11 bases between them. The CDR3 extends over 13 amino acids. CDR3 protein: CASSSMTGDTQYF. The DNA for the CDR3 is TGTGCCAGCAGTTCCATGACTGGGGATACGCAGTATTTT.

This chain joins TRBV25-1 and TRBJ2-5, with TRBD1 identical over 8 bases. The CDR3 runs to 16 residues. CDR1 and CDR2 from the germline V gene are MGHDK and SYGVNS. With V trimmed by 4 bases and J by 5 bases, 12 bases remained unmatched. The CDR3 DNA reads TGTGCCAGCAGTGTACGACAGGGGCTGCCCGGGGAGACCCAGTACTTC. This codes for CASSVRQGLPGETQYF. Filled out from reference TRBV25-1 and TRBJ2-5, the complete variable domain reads EADIYQTPRYLVIGTGKKITLECSQTMGHDKMYWYQQDPGMELHLIHYSYGVNSTEKGDLSSESTVSRIRTEHFPLTLESARPSHTSQYLCASSVRQGLPGETQYFGPGTRLLVL.

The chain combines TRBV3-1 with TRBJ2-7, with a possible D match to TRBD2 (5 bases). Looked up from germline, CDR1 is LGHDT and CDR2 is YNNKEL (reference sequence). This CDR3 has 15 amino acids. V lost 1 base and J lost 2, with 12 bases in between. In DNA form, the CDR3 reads TGTGCCAGCAGCCAAGGAGCTCGGGAAACCTACGAGCAGTACTTC. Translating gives CASSQGARETYEQYF.

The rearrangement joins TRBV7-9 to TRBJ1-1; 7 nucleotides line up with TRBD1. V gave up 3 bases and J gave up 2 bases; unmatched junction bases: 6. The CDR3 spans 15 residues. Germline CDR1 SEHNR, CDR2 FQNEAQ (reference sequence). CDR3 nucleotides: TGTGCCAGCAGCTTTTCCCCAGGGGGAAACACTGAAGCTTTCTTT. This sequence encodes CASSFSPGGNTEAFF.